This T cell receptor beta chain was found in a study of blood T cell repertoires in COVID-19. The overall study: Acute-phase and convalescent COVID-19 samples originated in the United States, Italy and Spain. T cells, B-cell-depleted T cells, or PBMCs supplied cDNA or gDNA.

Source study methods: Cell counts per sample came from amplifying reference gene primers. This table comes from immunoSEQ multiplex PCR, and its TCRdb copy is limited to in-frame clones, with some not included. That table is the source of V, J and clone size, and D and trimming were worked out from the DNA. The sample includes roughly 100,000 clones, roughly 90% of them seen just once. Germline CDR1 LNHDA, CDR2 SQIVND (reference sequence). The CDR3 totals 15 residues. The V gene end was trimmed by 3 bases and the J gene end by 4 bases; junction bases not matched to a gene: 4. The chain recombines TRBV19 with TRBJ1-3, with 9 bases lining up with TRBD1. This receptor was identified in a woman between 55 and 75 years old with acute or convalescent COVID-19. The sequencing sample was made of peripheral blood. The CDR3 loop is CASSIGQGIGNTIYF. CDR3 nucleotides: TGTGCCAGTAGTATCGGACAGGGGATAGGAAACACCATATATTTT.